This T cell receptor beta chain was observed in a study of vaccination and CD4 T cells after COVID-19. A few counts support this clonotype. Its antigen is as yet unknown. Treatment here: 10-day PBMC culture with coronavirus spike peptide pools or control peptides (ViraFEST assay). According to the study, CD4+ T cells from the unexposed donor were gathered ahead of the COVID-19 pandemic (2011-2018). V was pared by 3 bases and J by 6 bases, with 9 bases between. Looked up from germline, CDR1 is LNHDA and CDR2 is SQIVND (reference sequence). The CDR3 loop spans 13 amino acids. Sequenced with the Oncomine TCR Beta short-read assay was DNA taken from cultured CD4+ T cells. TCRdb re-analysed the PCR reads in MiXCR, keeping a single row per CDR3 protein. The sample holds 7,500 or so distinct CDR3 sequences, 24% seen once.

Sequencing was done on a sample of CD4+ T cells from blood, cultured in vitro. This rearrangement joins TRBV19 to TRBJ1-5, with a tentative D call TRBD1 (6 bases). This receptor was identified in a human donor in good health. CDR3 DNA sequence: TGTGCCAGTAGTATTTCAGGGGCTCAGCCCCAGCATTTT. Protein product: CASSISGAQPQHF. Full variable domain (missing parts from reference TRBV19 and TRBJ1-5): DGGITQSPKYLFRKEGQNVTLSCEQNLNHDAMYWYRQDPGQGLRLIYYSQIVNDFQKGDIAEGYSVSREKKESFPLTVTSAQKNPTAFYLCASSISGAQPQHFGDGTRLSIL.